This T cell receptor beta chain was found in a study of neoadjuvant nivolumab and ipilimumab in lung cancer. The study's findings and limits: Compared with tumor-adjacent uninvolved lung, resected tumors showed greater richness and clonality. Only two of four nivolumab-treated tumors gained richness and clonality by surgery. Resected-tumor TCR richness correlated positively with pretherapy blood richness.

This CDR3 contains 19 residues. V trimming: 4 bases; J trimming: 0 bases; junction bases outside the gene matches: 18. From germline, CDR1 is SGDLS and CDR2 YYNGEE. Some clones are missing from TCRdb's copy, which holds only in-frame ones; the method was immunoSEQ multiplex PCR. This sample has roughly 20,000 clones, with around 82% found just once. Concerning this clone: The antigen is undetermined.

The receptor was derived from an adult with non-small cell lung cancer. Specimen: peripheral blood, collected before neoadjuvant nivolumab, alone or with ipilimumab. This chain joins TRBV9 and TRBJ1-1; the match to TRBD1 covers 7 bases. Here the CDR3 reads CASSPRYRTGAGMNTEAFF. CDR3 DNA: TGTGCCAGCAGCCCTCGATATCGGACAGGCGCGGGAATGAACACTGAAGCTTTCTTT.